Listed below are T cell receptor beta chains from one sample, sequenced in a study of blood T cell repertoires in COVID-19. The assay was immunoSEQ multiplex PCR, and TCRdb's table has in-frame clones only and misses some. The repertoire holds around 98,000 clones, with roughly 84% as singletons. Sequenced input: peripheral blood. The source is a woman aged 55-69 years with acute or convalescent COVID-19. CDR3s include the opening cysteine and the closing phenylalanine or tryptophan. Each record gives: clone size, V gene, J gene, D gene, CDR3 DNA, CDR3 protein. The D gene is left open where the match is weak. Rows may omit the clone size; those that give it use once, few, many or a size class.

NA	TRBV5-4	TRBJ1-1	TRBD1	TGTGCCAGCAGCCTACGGACAGGGTGGGGCACTGAAGCTTTCTTT	CASSLRTGWGTEAFF
NA	TRBV4-1	TRBJ2-2	NA	TGCGCCAGCAGCCAAAGTAGAGACAGGACCATTAACACCGGGGAGCTGTTTTTT	CASSQSRDRTINTGELFF
NA	TRBV5-1	TRBJ2-3	NA	TGCGCCAGCAGAGACTCAACCACAGATACGCAGTATTTT	CASRDSTTDTQYF
NA	TRBV9	TRBJ2-1	NA	TGTGCCAGCAGCGTAGTAGGGGGCTCCTACAATGAGCAGTTCTTC	CASSVVGGSYNEQFF
NA	TRBV5-1	TRBJ2-1	NA	TGCGCCAGCAGCCTCGACACTCACAATGAGCAGTTCTTC	CASSLDTHNEQFF
NA	TRBV6-1	TRBJ2-1	NA	TGTGCCAGCAGTGGAGGGGGGGGCGAGGATTACAATGAGCAGTTCTTC	CASSGGGGEDYNEQFF
once	TRBV7-2	TRBJ2-7	NA	TGTGCCAGCAGCTTAGGCATAGGGGGCTACGAGCAGTACTTC	CASSLGIGGYEQYF
NA	TRBV2	TRBJ2-1	TRBD1	TGTGCCACCAGGACAGGGAATTACAATGAGCAGTTCTTC	CATRTGNYNEQFF
NA	TRBV28	TRBJ2-1	TRBD1	TGTGCCAGCAGTCGCCGGACAGGGCGCAATGAGCAGTTCTTC	CASSRRTGRNEQFF
NA	TRBV4-1	TRBJ1-2	NA	TGCGCCAGCAGCCAAGTGGGGCACTACGCCTTC	CASSQVGHYAF
NA	TRBV5-1	TRBJ1-2	NA	TGCGCCAGCAGCCCGACGACAGTCCACTATGGCTACACCTTC	CASSPTTVHYGYTF
NA	TRBV7-2	TRBJ2-3	TRBD2	TGTGCCAGCAGCTTAGAGCGGGGGGCAAATACGCAGTATTTT	CASSLERGANTQYF
NA	TRBV5-1	TRBJ2-2	TRBD1	TGCGCCAGCAGCTCTCACTGGACAGGGCGCGCGGTTACCGGGGAGCTGTTTTTT	CASSSHWTGRAVTGELFF
NA	TRBV5-3	TRBJ1-5	NA	TGTGCCAGAAGCCGCCCCAGGGTCTATAGCAATCAGCCCCAGCATTTT	CARSRPRVYSNQPQHF
NA	TRBV28	TRBJ1-2	TRBD1	TGTGCCAGCAGTGCGGGTGGGACAGGGGGGCCGGGCTACACCTTC	CASSAGGTGGPGYTF
NA	TRBV19	TRBJ1-5	TRBD1	TGTGCCAGTAGTATAGTAAGGGACAGATATAATCAGCCCCAGCATTTT	CASSIVRDRYNQPQHF
NA	TRBV6-2/TRBV6-3	TRBJ1-6	NA	TGTGCCAGCAGTTCAAGATTACAGGGATTTCGTAATTCACCCCTCCACTTT	CASSSRLQGFRNSPLHF